Only a few counts were recorded for the clone carrying this T cell receptor beta chain. Its specificity is not known. These data are taken from a study of T-cell memory formation after mild COVID-19. Study-level findings and limits: There was no confirmation that second-wave clones peaking on day 37 were SARS-CoV-2 specific.

TCR alpha and TCR beta cDNA libraries with sample barcodes and UMIs came from 5'RACE using constant-segment primers. TCRdb fed the 5' RACE reads into MiXCR, producing one record per CDR3 protein. The sample lists about half a million distinct CDR3 sequences, 15% to 20% occurring once. V was shortened by 1 base and J by 8 bases, with 12 bases between the two germline ends. This CDR3 comprises 13 residues. Looked up from germline, CDR1 is DFQATT and CDR2 is SNEGSKA (reference sequence). The chain is built from TRBV20-1 and TRBJ2-1; D is possibly TRBD2 (5 bases). The source is an adult woman who had mild COVID-19 (a few samples of this study predate the infection). Cell type and time point are not known. Input material: PBMCs or a T cell subset sorted from them (not recorded which). The CDR3 protein is CSARGPGGYEQFF. CDR3 in DNA: TGCAGTGCTAGAGGTCCGGGCGGGTATGAGCAGTTCTTC.